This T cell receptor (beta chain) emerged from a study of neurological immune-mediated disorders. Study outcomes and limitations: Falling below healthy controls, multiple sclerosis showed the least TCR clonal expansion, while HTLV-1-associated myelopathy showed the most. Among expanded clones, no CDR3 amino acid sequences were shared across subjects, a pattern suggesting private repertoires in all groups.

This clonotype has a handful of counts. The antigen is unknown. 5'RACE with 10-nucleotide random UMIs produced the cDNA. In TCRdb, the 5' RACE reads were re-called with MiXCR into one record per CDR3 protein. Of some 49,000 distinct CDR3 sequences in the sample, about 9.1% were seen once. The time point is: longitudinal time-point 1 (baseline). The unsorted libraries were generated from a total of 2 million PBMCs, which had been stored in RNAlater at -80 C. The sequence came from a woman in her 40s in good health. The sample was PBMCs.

CDR3 sequence: CASTLGGGSSSRGYTF. In DNA form, the CDR3 reads TGTGCCAGCACCCTCGGAGGGGGATCTTCTTCGAGGGGCTACACCTTC. The chain is built from TRBV12-3 or TRBV12-4 and TRBJ1-2; TRBD1 might be the D (6 bases). The CDR3 runs 16 residues. Trimming took 7 bases from V and 8 from J, leaving 26 bases between them.